Only a few counts were recorded for the clone carrying this T cell receptor beta chain. Its cognate antigen is unknown. At the DNA level, this CDR3 is encoded by other sequences in the same sample as well. Per the germline V gene, CDR1 is MNHEY and CDR2 is SMNVEV (reference sequence). Trimming at V came to 6 bases and at J to 0 bases, leaving 6 bases not matched to a gene. The CDR3 contains 18 residues. The sample belongs to a study of beta chain features in type 1 diabetes. Study-wide context: Age, gender and cell yields were similar between patients and healthy donors. Study-wide results and limits: Moderate but significant shortening of TCRB CDR3s was recorded in all four CD4+ subsets from Type 1 diabetes patients.

A sort by CD45RO/CCR7/CD25/CD127/CD95/CD27 yielded CD4+ naive, central memory, regulatory and stem cell-like memory cells. Once sorted, every population was more than 95% pure. The entirety of the isolated RNA underwent reverse transcription, so expressed TCRB transcripts were sequenced. Libraries were prepared by immunoSEQ multiplex PCR; TCRdb keeps only in-frame clonotypes and omits some of them. The sample records under 900,000 clones, about 17% being singletons. The chain is built from TRBV27 and TRBJ2-1, with TRBD2 identical over 15 bases. This TCR was sampled from a woman aged 18-29 years in good health. Sample: naive CD4+ T cells from blood. The DNA for the CDR3 is TGTGCCAGCAGCCCCGGGACTAGCGGGAGGAGCTCCTACAATGAGCAGTTCTTC. Translated: CASSPGTSGRSSYNEQFF.